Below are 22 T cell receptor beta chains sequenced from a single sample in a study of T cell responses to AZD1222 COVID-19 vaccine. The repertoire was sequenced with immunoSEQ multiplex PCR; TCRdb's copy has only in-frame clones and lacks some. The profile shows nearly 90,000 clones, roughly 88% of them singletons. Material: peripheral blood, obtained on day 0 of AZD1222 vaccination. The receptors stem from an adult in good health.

The CDR3 DNA is TGTGCCAGCAGTGAACAGGGGAGTAATGAAAAACTGTTTTTT. This codes for CASSEQGSNEKLFF. This sequence joins TRBV2 and TRBJ1-4, with D possibly TRBD1 on 6 matching bases. V lost 2 bases and J 4 bases, leaving 8 bases between the germline ends. The CDR3 totals 14 residues. CDR1 and CDR2 from the germline V gene are SNHLY and FYNNEI. Looking up the rest from reference TRBV2 and TRBJ1-4 gives the full variable domain: EPEVTQTPSHQVTQMGQEVILRCVPISNHLYFYWYRQILGQKVEFLVSFYNNEISEKSEIFDDQFSVERPDGSNFTLKIRSTKLEDSAMYFCASSEQGSNEKLFFGSGTQLSVL.

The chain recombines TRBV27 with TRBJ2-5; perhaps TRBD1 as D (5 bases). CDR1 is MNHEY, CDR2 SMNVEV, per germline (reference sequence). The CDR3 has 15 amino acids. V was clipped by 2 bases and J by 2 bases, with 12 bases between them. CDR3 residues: CASSLEAAGQETQYF. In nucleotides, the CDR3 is TGTGCCAGCAGTTTAGAGGCGGCAGGGCAAGAGACCCAGTACTTC.

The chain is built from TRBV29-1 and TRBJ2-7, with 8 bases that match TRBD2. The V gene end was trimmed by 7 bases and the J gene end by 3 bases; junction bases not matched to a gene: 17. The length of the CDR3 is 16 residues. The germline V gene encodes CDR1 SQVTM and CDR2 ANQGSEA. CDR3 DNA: TGCAGCGCCCCTTTGGAACTAGCGGACCTCAACTACGAGCAGTACTTC. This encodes CSAPLELADLNYEQYF.

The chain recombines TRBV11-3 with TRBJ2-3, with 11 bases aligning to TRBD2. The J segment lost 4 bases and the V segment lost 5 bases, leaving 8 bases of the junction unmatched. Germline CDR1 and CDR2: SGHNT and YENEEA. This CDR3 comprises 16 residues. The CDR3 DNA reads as TGTGCCAGCAGCAACGGACTAGCGGGCCTCCCAGATACGCAGTATTTT. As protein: CASSNGLAGLPDTQYF.

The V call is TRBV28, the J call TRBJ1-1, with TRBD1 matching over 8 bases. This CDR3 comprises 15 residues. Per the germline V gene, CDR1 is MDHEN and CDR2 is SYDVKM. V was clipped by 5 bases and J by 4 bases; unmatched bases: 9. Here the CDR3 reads CASSPEQGVGTEAFF. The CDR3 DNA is TGTGCCAGCAGTCCCGAACAGGGGGTGGGCACTGAAGCTTTCTTT.

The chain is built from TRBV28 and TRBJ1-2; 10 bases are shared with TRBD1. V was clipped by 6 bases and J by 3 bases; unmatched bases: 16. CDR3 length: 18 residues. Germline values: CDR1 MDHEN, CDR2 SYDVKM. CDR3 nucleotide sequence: TGTGCCAGCAGCTCCTTCCGGGACAGGGGATACAAGGACTATGGCTACACCTTC. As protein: CASSSFRDRGYKDYGYTF.

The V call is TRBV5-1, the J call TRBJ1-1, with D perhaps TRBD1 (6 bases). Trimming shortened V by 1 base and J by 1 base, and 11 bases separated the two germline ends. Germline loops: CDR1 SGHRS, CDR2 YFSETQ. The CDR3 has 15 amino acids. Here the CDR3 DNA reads TGCGCCAGCAGCTTGTCCGGACAGCAGAACACTGAAGCTTTCTTT. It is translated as CASSLSGQQNTEAFF. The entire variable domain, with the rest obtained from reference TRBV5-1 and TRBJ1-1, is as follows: KAGVTQTPRYLIKTRGQQVTLSCSPISGHRSVSWYQQTPGQGLQFLFEYFSETQRNKGNFPGRFSGRQFSNSRSEMNVSTLELGDSALYLCASSLSGQQNTEAFFGQGTRLTVV.

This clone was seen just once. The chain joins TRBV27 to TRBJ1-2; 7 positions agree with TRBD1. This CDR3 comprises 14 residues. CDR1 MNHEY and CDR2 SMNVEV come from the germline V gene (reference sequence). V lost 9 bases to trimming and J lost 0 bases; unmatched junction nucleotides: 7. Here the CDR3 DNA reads TGTGCCAGTGCACAAGGGGGCACTAACTATGGCTACACCTTC. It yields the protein CASAQGGTNYGYTF.

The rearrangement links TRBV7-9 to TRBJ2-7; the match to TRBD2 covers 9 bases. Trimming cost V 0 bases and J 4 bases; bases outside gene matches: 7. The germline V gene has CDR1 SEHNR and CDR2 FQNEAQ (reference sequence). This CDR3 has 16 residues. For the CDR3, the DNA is TGTGCCAGCAGCTTAGCTAGCGGGAGAGCAGATTACGAGCAGTACTTC. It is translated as CASSLASGRADYEQYF.

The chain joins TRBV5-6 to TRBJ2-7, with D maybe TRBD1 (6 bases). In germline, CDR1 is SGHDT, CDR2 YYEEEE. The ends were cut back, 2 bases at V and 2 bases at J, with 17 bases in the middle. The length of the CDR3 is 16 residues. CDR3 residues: CASSFFSGQSTYEQYF. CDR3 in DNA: TGTGCCAGCAGCTTTTTTTCAGGACAGAGCACCTACGAGCAGTACTTC.

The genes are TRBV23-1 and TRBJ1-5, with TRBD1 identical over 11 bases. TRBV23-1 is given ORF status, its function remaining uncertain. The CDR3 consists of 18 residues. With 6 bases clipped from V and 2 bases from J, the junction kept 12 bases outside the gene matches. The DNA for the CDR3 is TGCGCCAGCAGCCCAGGACAGGGGGCGTGGGGGGGCAATCAGCCCCAGCATTTT. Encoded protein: CASSPGQGAWGGNQPQHF.

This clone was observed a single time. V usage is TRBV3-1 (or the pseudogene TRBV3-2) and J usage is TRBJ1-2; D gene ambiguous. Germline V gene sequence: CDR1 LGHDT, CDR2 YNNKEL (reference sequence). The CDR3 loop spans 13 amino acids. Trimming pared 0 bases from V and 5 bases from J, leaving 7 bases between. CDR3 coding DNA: TGTGCCAGCAGCCAAGAGACCTCATATGGCTACACCTTC. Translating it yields CASSQETSYGYTF.

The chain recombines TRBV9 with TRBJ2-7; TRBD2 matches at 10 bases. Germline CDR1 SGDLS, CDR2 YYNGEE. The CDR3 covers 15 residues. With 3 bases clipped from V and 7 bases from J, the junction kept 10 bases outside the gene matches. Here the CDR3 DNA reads TGTGCCAGCAGCGCGGGGACTAGCGTTGTGAAGGAGCAGTACTTC. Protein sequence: CASSAGTSVVKEQYF.

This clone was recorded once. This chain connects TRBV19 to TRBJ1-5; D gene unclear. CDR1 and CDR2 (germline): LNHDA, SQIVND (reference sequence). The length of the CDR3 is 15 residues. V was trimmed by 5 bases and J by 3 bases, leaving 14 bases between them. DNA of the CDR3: TGTGCCAGTAGTGCCAGGACGGGTCTCAATCAGCCCCAGCATTTT. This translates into CASSARTGLNQPQHF.

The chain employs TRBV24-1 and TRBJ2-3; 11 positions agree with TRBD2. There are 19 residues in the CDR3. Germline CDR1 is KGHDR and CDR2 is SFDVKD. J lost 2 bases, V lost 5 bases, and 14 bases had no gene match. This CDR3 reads CATSGRLAGGLLNTDTQYF. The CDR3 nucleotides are TGTGCCACCAGTGGTCGGCTAGCGGGAGGCCTACTCAACACAGATACGCAGTATTTT.

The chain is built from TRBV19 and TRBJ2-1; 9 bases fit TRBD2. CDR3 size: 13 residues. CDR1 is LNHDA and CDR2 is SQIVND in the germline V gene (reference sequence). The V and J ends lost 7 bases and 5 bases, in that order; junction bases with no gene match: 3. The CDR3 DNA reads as TGTGCCAGTATTGGGACTAGCCACAATGAGCAGTTCTTC. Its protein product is CASIGTSHNEQFF.

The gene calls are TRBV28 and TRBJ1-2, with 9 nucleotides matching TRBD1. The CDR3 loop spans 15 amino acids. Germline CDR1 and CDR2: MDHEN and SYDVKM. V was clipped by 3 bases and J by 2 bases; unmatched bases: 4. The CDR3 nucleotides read TGTGCCAGCAGTTTCCGGGACAGGGAAAACTATGGCTACACCTTC. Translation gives CASSFRDRENYGYTF.

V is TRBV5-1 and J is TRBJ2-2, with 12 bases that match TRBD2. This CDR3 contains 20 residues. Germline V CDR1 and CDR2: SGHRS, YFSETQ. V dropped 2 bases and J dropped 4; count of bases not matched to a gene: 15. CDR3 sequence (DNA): TGCGCCAGCAGCTTTGACGTGTTAAGGACTAGCGGGAAGGGCACCGGGGAGCTGTTTTTT. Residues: CASSFDVLRTSGKGTGELFF.

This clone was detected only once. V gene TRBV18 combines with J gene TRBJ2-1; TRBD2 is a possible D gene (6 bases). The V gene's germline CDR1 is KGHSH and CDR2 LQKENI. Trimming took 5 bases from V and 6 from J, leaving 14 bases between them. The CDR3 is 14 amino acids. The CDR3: CASSALTSSNEQFF. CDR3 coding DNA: TGTGCCAGCTCAGCCCTGACTAGTTCCAATGAGCAGTTCTTC.

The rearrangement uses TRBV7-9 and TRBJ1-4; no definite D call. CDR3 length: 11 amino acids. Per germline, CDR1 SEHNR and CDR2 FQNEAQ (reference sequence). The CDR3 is CASSTNEKLFF. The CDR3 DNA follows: TGTGCGAGTTCAACTAATGAAAAACTGTTTTTT.

The DNA for the CDR3 is TGTGCCAGTAGTATACGGGCTCGGGAGACCCAGTACTTC. Protein: CASSIRARETQYF. The chain employs TRBV19 and TRBJ2-5, with unresolved D. V lost 2 bases to trimming and J lost 5 bases, with 9 bases between them. This CDR3 comprises 13 residues. The germline V gene has CDR1 LNHDA and CDR2 SQIVND (reference sequence).

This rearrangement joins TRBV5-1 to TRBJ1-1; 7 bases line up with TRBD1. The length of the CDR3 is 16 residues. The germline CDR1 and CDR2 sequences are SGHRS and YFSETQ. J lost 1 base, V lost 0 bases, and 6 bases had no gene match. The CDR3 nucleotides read TGCGCCAGCAGCTTGGGCCCGGGACAGCCGAACACTGAAGCTTTCTTT. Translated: CASSLGPGQPNTEAFF.